The clone carrying this T cell receptor beta chain was recorded once. The junction differs from germline at one of its ends, possibly a read error. This sample was included in a study of blood T cell repertoires in COVID-19. Study-level background: The origin of the acute and convalescent COVID-19 samples was the United States, Italy and Spain.

CDR3 length equals 15 residues. Germline V gives CDR1 SSHAT, CDR2 FNYEAQ (reference sequence). Authors' analysis steps: Reference gene primer amplification in the assay estimated nucleated cell counts. TCRdb's copy holds only in-frame clones and misses some; the assay was immunoSEQ multiplex PCR. V, J and clone size were drawn from that table, and D and trimming were deduced from the DNA. The data contain fewer than 350,000 clones, over 85% of them seen just once; the ten biggest clones take up 3% to 4.5%. The chain uses TRBV7-7 and TRBJ1-3; no clear D gene. Sequences were obtained from peripheral blood. This receptor was identified in a woman aged 60-70 years with COVID-19, enrolled during active disease. DNA of the CDR3: TGTGCTAGCAGCTTAAACAGCCGCTCTGGAAACACCATATATTTT. As protein: CASSLNSRSGNTIYF.